The source of this T cell receptor beta chain is a study of blood T cell repertoires in COVID-19. Study-level information: Sources were T cells, B-cell-depleted T cells, or PBMCs; the material itself was cDNA or gDNA.

The V end lost 1 base, the J end lost 1 base, and 10 bases lay between the germline ends. The CDR3 is made up of 15 amino acids. Germline CDR1 reads SGHVS; CDR2 reads FQNEAQ. Under the authors' procedure: Estimation of nucleated cell counts relied on the amplification of reference gene primers. The protocol was immunoSEQ multiplex PCR, while the TCRdb copy is restricted to in-frame clones and leaves out a portion. V, J and clone size were drawn from that table, and D and trimming were deduced from the DNA. The sample carries approximately 120,000 clones, approximately 84% recorded once. The sequence derives from a human donor in a cohort sampled during active COVID-19. This chain connects TRBV7-8 to TRBJ1-1, with a possible D match to TRBD1 (5 bases). The sample taken for sequencing was peripheral blood. The CDR3 DNA sequence: TGTGCCAGCAGCTTAGAAGTAAGGGGGAACACTGAAGCTTTCTTT. Translated: CASSLEVRGNTEAFF. The whole variable domain, remainder taken from reference TRBV7-8 and TRBJ1-1, is GAGVSQSPRYKVAKRGQDVALRCDPISGHVSLFWYQQALGQGPEFLTYFQNEAQLDKSGLPSDRFFAERPEGSVSTLKIQRTQQEDSAVYLCASSLEVRGNTEAFFGQGTRLTVV.